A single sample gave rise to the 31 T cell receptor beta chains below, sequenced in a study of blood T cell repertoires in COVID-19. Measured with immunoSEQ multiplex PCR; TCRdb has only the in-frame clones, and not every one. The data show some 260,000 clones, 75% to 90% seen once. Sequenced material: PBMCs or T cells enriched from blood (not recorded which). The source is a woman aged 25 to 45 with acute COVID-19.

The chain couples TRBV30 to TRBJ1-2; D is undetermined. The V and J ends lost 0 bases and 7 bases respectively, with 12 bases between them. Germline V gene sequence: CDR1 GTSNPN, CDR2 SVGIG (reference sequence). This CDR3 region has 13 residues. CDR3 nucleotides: TGTGCCTGGAGTGTGGGTTTGGAGTCTGGCTACACCTTC. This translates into CAWSVGLESGYTF.

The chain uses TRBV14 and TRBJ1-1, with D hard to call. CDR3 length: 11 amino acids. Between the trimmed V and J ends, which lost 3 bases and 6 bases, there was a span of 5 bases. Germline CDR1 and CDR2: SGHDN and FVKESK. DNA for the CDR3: TGTGCCAGCAGCCACTTTGCTGAAGCTTTCTTT. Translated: CASSHFAEAFF.

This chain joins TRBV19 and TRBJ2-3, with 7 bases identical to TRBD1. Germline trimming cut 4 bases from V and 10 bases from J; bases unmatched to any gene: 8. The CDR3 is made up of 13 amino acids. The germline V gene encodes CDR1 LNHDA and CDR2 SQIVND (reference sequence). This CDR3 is CASSTQYRGPQYF. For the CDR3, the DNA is TGTGCCAGTAGTACCCAGTACAGGGGCCCGCAGTATTTT. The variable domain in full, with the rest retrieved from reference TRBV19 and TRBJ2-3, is DGGITQSPKYLFRKEGQNVTLSCEQNLNHDAMYWYRQDPGQGLRLIYYSQIVNDFQKGDIAEGYSVSREKKESFPLTVTSAQKNPTAFYLCASSTQYRGPQYFGPGTRLTVL.

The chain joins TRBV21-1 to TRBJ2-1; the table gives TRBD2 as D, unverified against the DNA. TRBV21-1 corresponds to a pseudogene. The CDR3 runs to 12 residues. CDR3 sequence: CASSLFVNEQFF. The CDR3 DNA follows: TGTGCCAGCAGCCTTTTCGTCAATGAGCAGTTCTTC.

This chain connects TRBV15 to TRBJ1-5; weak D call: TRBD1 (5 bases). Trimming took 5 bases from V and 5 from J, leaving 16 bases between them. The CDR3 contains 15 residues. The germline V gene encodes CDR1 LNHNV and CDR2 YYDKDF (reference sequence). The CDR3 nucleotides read TGTGCCACCAGCCTCCGGACAAGATGGGATCAGCCCCAGCATTTT. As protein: CATSLRTRWDQPQHF.

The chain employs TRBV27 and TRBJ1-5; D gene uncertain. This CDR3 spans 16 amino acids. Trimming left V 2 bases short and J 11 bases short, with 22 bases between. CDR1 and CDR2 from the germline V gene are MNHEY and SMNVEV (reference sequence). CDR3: CASSLKRWVCKRAQHF. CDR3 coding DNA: TGTGCCAGCAGTTTAAAAAGATGGGTTTGTAAGAGGGCCCAGCATTTT.

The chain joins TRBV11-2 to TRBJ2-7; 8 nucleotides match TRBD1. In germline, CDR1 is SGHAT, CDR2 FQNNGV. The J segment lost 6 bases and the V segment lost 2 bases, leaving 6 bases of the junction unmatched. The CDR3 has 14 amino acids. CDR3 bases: TGTGCCAGCAGCTTACTCAGGGGGCCTAGCGAGCAGTACTTC. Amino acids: CASSLLRGPSEQYF.

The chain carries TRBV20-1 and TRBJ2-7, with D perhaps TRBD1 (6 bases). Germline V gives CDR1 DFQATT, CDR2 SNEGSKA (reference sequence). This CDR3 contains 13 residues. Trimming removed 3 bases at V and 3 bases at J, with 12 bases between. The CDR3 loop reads CSASPGVSYEQYF. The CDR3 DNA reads TGCAGTGCTAGTCCAGGGGTTAGCTACGAGCAGTACTTC.

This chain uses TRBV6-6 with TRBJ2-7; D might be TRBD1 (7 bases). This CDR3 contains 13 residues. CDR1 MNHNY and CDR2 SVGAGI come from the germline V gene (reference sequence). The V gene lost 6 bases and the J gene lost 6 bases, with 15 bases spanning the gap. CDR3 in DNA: TGTGCCAGCAGCAACAACAGGGGAGGCGAGCAGTACTTC. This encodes CASSNNRGGEQYF.

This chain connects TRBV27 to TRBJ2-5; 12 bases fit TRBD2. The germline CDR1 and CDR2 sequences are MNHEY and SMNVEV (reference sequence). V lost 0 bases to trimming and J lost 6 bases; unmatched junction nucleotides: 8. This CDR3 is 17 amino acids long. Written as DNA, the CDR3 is TGTGCCAGCAGTTTATCCCCCCCTAGCGGGGGGGGAAAGACCCAGTACTTC. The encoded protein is CASSLSPPSGGGKTQYF.

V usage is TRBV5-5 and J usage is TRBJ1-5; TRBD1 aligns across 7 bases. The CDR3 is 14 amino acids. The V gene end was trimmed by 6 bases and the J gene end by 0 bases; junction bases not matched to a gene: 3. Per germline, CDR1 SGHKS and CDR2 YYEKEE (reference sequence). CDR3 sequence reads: CASTTGDSNQPQHF. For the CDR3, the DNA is TGTGCCAGCACCACAGGGGATAGCAATCAGCCCCAGCATTTT.

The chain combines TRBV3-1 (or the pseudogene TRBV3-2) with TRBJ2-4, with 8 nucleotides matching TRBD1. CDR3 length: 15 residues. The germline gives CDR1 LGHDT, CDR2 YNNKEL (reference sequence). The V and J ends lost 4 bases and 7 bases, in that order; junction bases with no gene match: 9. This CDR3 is CASSPRDAGGNIQYF. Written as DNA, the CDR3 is TGTGCCAGCAGCCCTCGAGACGCAGGGGGCAACATTCAGTACTTC.

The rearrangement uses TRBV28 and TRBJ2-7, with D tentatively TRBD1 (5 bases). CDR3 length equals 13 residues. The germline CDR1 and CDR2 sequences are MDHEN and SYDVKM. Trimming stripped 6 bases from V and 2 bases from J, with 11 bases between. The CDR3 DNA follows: TGTGCCAGCAGCCCAGCAGGGACCTACGAGCAGTACTTC. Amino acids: CASSPAGTYEQYF.

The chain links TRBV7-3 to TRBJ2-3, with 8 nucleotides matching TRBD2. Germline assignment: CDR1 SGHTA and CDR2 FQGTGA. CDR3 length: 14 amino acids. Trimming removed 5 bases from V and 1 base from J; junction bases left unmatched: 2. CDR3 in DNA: TGTGCCAGCAGCCGTAGCGGGGGCACAGATACGCAGTATTTT. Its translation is CASSRSGGTDTQYF.

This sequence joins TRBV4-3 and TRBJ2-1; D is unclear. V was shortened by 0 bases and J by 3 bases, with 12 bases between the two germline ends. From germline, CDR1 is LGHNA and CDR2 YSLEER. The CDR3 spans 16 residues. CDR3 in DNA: TGCGCCAGCAGCCAAGAGCGAGGCGGAGACTACAATGAGCAGTTCTTC. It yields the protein CASSQERGGDYNEQFF.

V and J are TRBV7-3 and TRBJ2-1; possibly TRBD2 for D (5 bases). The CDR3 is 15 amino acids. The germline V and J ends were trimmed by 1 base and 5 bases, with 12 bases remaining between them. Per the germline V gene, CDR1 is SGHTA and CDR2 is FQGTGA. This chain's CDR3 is CASSLSGSYNNEQFF. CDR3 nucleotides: TGTGCCAGCAGCTTAAGCGGGTCGTATAACAATGAGCAGTTCTTC.

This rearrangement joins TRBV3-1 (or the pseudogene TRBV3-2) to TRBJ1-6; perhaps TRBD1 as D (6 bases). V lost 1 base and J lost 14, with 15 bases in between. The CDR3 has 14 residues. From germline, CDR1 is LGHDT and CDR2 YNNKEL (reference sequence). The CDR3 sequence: CASSQGTAGGALHF. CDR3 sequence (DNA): TGTGCCAGCAGCCAAGGGACAGCCGGTGGGGCCCTCCACTTT.

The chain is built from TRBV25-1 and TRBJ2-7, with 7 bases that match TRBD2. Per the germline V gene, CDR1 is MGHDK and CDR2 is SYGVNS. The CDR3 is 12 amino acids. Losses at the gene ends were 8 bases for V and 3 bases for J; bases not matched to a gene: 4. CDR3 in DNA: TGTGCCAGCTCCCGGGACTACTACGAGCAGTACTTC. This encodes CASSRDYYEQYF.

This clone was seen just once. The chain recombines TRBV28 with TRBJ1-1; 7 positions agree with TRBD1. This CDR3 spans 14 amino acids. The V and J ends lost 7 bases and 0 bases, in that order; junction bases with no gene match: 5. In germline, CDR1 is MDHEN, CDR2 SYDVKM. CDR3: CASTKGAVNTEAFF. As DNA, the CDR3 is TGTGCCAGCACAAAGGGGGCTGTGAACACTGAAGCTTTCTTT.

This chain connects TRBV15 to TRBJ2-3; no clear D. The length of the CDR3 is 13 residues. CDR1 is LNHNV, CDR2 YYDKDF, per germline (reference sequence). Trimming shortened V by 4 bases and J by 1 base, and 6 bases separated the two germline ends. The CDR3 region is CATSMSGTDTQYF. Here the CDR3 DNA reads TGTGCCACCAGCATGAGCGGCACAGATACGCAGTATTTT.

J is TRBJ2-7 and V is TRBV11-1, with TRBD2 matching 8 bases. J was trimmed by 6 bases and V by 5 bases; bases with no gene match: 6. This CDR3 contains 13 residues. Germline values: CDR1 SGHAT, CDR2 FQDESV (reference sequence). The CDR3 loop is CASSTGLVAEQYF. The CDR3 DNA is TGTGCCAGCAGCACGGGACTAGTCGCCGAGCAGTACTTC.

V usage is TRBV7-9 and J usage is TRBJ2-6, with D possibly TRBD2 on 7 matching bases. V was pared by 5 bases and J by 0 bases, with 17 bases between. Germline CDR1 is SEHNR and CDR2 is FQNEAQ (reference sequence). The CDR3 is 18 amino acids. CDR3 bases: TGTGCCAGCAGCCCTTGGGGGGGAGGGGGCTCTGGGGCCAACGTCCTGACTTTC. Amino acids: CASSPWGGGGSGANVLTF.

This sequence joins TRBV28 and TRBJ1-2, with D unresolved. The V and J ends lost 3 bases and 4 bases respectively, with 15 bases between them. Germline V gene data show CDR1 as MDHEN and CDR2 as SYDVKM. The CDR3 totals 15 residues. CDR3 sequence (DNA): TGTGCCAGCAGTTTTTACCAGGCCCCAGTCTATGGCTACACCTTC. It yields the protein CASSFYQAPVYGYTF.

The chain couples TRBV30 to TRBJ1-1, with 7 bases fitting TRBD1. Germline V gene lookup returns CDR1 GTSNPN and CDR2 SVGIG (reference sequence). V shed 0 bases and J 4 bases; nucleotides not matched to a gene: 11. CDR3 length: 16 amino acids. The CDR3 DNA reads TGTGCCTGGAGTGTACCCGCGGACAGGAGGGTCACTGAAGCTTTCTTT. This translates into CAWSVPADRRVTEAFF.

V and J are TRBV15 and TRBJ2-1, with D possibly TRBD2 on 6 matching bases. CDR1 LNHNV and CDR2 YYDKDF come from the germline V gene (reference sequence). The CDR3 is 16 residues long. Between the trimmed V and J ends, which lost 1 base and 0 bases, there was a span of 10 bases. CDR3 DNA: TGTGCCACCAGCAGAGGAGGAGGGAGCTCCTACAATGAGCAGTTCTTC. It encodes CATSRGGGSSYNEQFF. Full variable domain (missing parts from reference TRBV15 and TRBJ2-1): DAMVIQNPRYQVTQFGKPVTLSCSQTLNHNVMYWYQQKSSQAPKLLFHYYDKDFNNEADTPDNFQSRRPNTSFCFLDIRSPGLGDTAMYLCATSRGGGSSYNEQFFGPGTRLTVL.

CDR3 residues: CASSEDRGFYNEQFF. The CDR3 DNA reads TGTGCCAGCAGTGAGGACAGGGGGTTCTACAATGAGCAGTTCTTC. V and J are TRBV28 and TRBJ2-1, with 10 bases aligning to TRBD1. This CDR3 comprises 15 residues. The V and J ends lost 5 bases and 3 bases, in that order; junction bases with no gene match: 4. Germline V gene sequence: CDR1 MDHEN, CDR2 SYDVKM.

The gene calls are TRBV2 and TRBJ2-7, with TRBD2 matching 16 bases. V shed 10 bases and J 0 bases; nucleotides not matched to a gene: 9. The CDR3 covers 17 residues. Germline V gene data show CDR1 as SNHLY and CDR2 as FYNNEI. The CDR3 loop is CANLGLAGGKGSYEQYF. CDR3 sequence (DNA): TGTGCCAACCTGGGACTAGCGGGGGGGAAAGGCTCCTACGAGCAGTACTTC.

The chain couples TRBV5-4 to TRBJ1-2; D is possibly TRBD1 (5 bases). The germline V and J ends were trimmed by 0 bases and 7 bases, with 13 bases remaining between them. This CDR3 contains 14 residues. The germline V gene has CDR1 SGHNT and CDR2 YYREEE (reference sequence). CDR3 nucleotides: TGTGCCAGCAGCTTGGCCAGGGAGGTGAGTGGCTACACCTTC. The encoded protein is CASSLAREVSGYTF.

CDR3 in amino acids: CASSEQGRTGELFF. CDR3 sequence (DNA): TGTGCCAGCAGTGAACAAGGGAGGACCGGGGAGCTGTTTTTT. The chain carries TRBV2 and TRBJ2-2, with D perhaps TRBD2 (6 bases). The CDR3 consists of 14 residues. V was pared by 2 bases and J by 5 bases, with 9 bases between. Looked up from germline, CDR1 is SNHLY and CDR2 is FYNNEI. Filled out from reference TRBV2 and TRBJ2-2, the complete variable domain reads EPEVTQTPSHQVTQMGQEVILRCVPISNHLYFYWYRQILGQKVEFLVSFYNNEISEKSEIFDDQFSVERPDGSNFTLKIRSTKLEDSAMYFCASSEQGRTGELFFGEGSRLTVL.

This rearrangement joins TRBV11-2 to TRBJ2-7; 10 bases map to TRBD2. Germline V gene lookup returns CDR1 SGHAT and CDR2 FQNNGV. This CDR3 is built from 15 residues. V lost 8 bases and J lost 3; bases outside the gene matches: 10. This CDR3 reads CASLLGTSVYYEQYF. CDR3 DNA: TGTGCCAGCCTTTTAGGGACTAGCGTGTACTACGAGCAGTACTTC.

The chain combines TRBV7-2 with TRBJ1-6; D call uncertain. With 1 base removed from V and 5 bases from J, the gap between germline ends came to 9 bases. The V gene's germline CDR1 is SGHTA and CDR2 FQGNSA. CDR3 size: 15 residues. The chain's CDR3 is CASSLVRGHNSPLHF. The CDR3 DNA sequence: TGTGCCAGCAGCTTAGTTCGGGGTCATAATTCACCCCTCCACTTT. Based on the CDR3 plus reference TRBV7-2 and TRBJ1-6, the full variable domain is GAGVSQSPSNKVTEKGKDVELRCDPISGHTALYWYRQSLGQGLEFLIYFQGNSAPDKSGLPSDRFSAERTGGSVSTLTIQRTQQEDSAVYLCASSLVRGHNSPLHFGNGTRLTVT.